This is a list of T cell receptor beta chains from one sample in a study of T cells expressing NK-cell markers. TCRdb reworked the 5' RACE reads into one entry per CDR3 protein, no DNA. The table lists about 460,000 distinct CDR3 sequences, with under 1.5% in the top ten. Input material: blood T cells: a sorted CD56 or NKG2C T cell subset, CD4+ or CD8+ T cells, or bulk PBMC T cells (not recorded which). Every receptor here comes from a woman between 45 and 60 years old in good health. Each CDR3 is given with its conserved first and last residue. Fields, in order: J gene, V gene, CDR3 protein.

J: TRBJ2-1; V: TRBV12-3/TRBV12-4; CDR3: CASSHRDTWRNEQFF
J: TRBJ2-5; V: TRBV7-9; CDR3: CASSPREQETQYF
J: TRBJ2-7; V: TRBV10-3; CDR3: CAISERTAYEQYF
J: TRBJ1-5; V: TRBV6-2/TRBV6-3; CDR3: CASSYSRTGFQPQHF
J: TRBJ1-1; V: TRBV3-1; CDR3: CASSLKPLLNTEAFF
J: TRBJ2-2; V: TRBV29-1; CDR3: CSVEARGTGELFF
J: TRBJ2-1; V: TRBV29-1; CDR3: CSVVGLRNEQFF
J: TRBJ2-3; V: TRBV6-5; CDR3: CASSYGAEGDTQYF
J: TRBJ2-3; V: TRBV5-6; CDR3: CASSTGTPGLDTQYF
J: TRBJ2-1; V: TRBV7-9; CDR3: CASGDVNNEQFF
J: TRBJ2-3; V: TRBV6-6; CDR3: CASSYPGQGSDTQYF
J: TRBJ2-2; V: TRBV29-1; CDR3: CSAGGGQGDTGELFF
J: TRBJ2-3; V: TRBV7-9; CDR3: CASSQLGFDTQYF
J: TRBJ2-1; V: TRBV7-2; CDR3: CASSGVETSGRARFNEQFF
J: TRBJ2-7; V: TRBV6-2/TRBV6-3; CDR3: CASSYSGEVGYEQYF
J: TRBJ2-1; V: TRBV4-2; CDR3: CASSQESGGRRYEQFF
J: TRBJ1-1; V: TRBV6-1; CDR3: CASTPELGARTEAFF
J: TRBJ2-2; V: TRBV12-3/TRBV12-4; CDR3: CASKGGLAANTGELFF